Here is one T cell receptor beta chain with its context. What antigen it recognizes has not been identified. Qualities for individual bases were not recorded, and no much larger clone is one base off. These data are taken from a study of OX40 agonist ivuxolimab in advanced cancers. Regarding the study in general: Ivuxolimab, which targeted the costimulatory receptor OX40 (CD134), was an agonistic, fully human IgG2 monoclonal antibody. Intravenous ivuxolimab was administered to patients every 2 weeks at six dose levels: 0.01, 0.1, 0.3, 1.5, 3 and 10 mg/kg. Of the roughly 54 dose-escalation patients, hepatocellular carcinoma was present in 19, melanoma in roughly 15, renal cell carcinoma in 9 and head and neck cancer in 9. In the dose-escalation cohort, around four fifths of patients were male, and the mean age was approximately 60 years, with a range of about 23 to 90. Patients were allowed to have had prior anti-PD-1, anti-PD-L1 or anti-CTLA-4 therapy, and approximately 40% of the dose-escalation patients had previously received checkpoint inhibitors. Partial responses were achieved by three dose-escalation patients, of whom one had hepatocellular carcinoma and two had cutaneous melanoma. The purpose of peripheral TCRbeta sequencing was to test whether ivuxolimab changed TCR sequence diversity and led to clonal T-cell expansion. The paper describes the monotherapy dose-escalation part (N ≈ 52 patients) of the phase I trial of ivuxolimab. Paper-wide results and their limitations: Low levels of normalized T-cell clonal expansion were also seen in some patients who did not respond. The antigen specificity of the peripheral T cells that underwent clonal expansion was not determined. In partial responders in the 0.1-3.0 mg/kg groups, normalized peripheral clonal expansion was found to be among the lowest, especially among CD8+ T cells. At doses of 0.1 to 3.0 mg/kg, clonal expansion of both CD4+ and CD8+ T cells in blood was seen between baseline and week 6. On average, CD8+ T cells showed more expanded clones than CD4+ T cells after ivuxolimab.

Patients with a history of autoimmune disease or receiving systemic immunosuppression were excluded from the trial. Peripheral blood for TCR sequencing was collected from all dose cohorts at baseline, on cycle 4 day 1, and on cycle 7 day 1. Samples were obtained from an open-label, multicenter, first-in-human phase I dose-escalation trial of ivuxolimab. Adults with locally advanced or metastatic melanoma, renal cell, hepatocellular, or head and neck squamous cell carcinoma were enrolled in the trial. Before TCR sequencing, CD4+ T cells and CD8+ T cells were sorted from peripheral blood as separate populations. To sequence the TCRbeta CDR3 region, genomic DNA was isolated from the sorted cells. TCRbeta CDR3 regions were sequenced using the immunoSEQ Assay. In its TCRdb copy, this immuneACCESS table keeps in-frame sequences only and misses some clones. Where compared with another copy, unresolved V genes explain less than half of these, and the others have no known cause. The sample profile shows under 100,000 clones; approximately 85% of them were found once. The leading ten clones occupy 2% to 3% of the sample.

The trim is 4 bases for V and 2 bases for J, with a gap of 8 bases between the germline ends. Taken from cysteine to phenylalanine, the CDR3 has 14 residues. The sequence is cut down to CDR3 DNA, 42 bases in frame from base 1. Reading the germline V gene (reference sequence) gives CDR1 SEHNR and CDR2 FQNEAQ. The TCR was taken from an adult with an advanced solid tumor such as melanoma, head and neck, liver or kidney cancer. The material was CD4+ or CD8+ T cells sorted from blood, obtained in a trial of the OX40 agonist ivuxolimab. The rearrangement joined TRBV7-9 to TRBJ1-4; TRBD1 could be the D gene, as 5 bases match. In nucleotide form, the sequence is TGTGCCAGCAGCTCAGGGTCGACTAATGAAAAACTGTTTTTT. This is translated as CASSSGSTNEKLFF.